Described below is a single T cell receptor beta chain sequence and its context. Its matching antigen is unknown. The authors made the TRB cDNA libraries by 5' RACE using UMI labels. TCRdb reanalyzed the 5' RACE reads and collapses them to one entry per CDR3 protein, without DNA. Its table lists more than 75,000 distinct CDR3 sequences. This sample stems from a study of CXCR3-negative and CXCR3-positive naive CD8 T cells. Study results and caveats: Hydrophobicity of TRB CDR3s was greater in CXCR3-positive naive cells than in CXCR3-negative naive cells. With CXCR3 expression partially decreased after cryopreservation, most assays relied on fresh PBMCs. Within a donor, both naive subsets shared TRBV-TRBJ usage, unlike memory cells.

The CDR3 has 13 amino acids. Germline V gene data show CDR1 as SNHLY and CDR2 as FYNNEI. The receptor comes from a human donor in good health. Some clones in this sample may be carry-over from other donors' samples. What was sequenced was naive CXCR3+ CD8+ T cells from blood. As for subset: CD45RO-CCR7+CD27+CD95- naive CD8+ T cells expressing CXCR3 (TNR3+). This rearrangement joins TRBV2 to TRBJ2-1; the TCRdb call, TRBD2, lacks DNA for checking. This CDR3 reads CASIPPSVGEQFF.